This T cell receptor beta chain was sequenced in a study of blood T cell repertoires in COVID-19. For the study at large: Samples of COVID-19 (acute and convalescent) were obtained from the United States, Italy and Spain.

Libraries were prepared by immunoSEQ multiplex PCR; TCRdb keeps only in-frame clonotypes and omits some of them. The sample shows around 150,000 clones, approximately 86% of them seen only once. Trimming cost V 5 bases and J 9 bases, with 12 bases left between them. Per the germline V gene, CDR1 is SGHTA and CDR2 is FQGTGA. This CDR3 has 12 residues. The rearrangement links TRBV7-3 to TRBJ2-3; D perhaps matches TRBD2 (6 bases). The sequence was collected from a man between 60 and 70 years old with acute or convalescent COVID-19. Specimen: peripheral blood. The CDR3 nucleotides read TGTGCCAGCAGCAACCGACTAGGAACGCAGTATTTT. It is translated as CASSNRLGTQYF.